These 13 T cell receptor beta chains were all obtained from the same sample, sequenced in a study of regulatory T cells in long-lasting Graves disease. MiXCR was run by TCRdb on the reads, yielding one entry per CDR3 protein. The top ten hold roughly an eighth of the sample, which has around 1,100 distinct CDR3 sequences, around 81% seen once. PBMC RNA was the source of the TCR library. The sequenced sample was peripheral blood mononuclear cells (PBMCs), obtained with antithyroid drug treatment, in newly diagnosed or persistent Graves disease (not recorded which). The receptors originated from a woman aged 35-60 years with Graves disease.

V gene TRBV5-4 combines with J gene TRBJ2-2; weak D call: TRBD1 (6 bases). Germline V lookup: CDR1 SGHNT, CDR2 YYREEE (reference sequence). The CDR3 length is 15 residues. V dropped 3 bases and J dropped 6 bases, with 15 bases sitting between them. This CDR3 is CASSYQSGESGELFF. DNA for the CDR3: TGTGCCAGCAGCTACCAATCAGGGGAGTCCGGGGAGCTGTTTTTT.

The chain uses TRBV5-4 and TRBJ2-1; D gene unclear. Per the germline V gene, CDR1 is SGHNT and CDR2 is YYREEE (reference sequence). Trimming removed 0 bases from V and 5 bases from J, with 12 bases in between. The CDR3 contains 15 residues. CDR3 sequence: CASSLGSFFHNEQFF. The CDR3 DNA follows: TGTGCCAGCAGCTTGGGAAGTTTTTTTCACAATGAGCAGTTCTTC.

The chain employs TRBV6-5 and TRBJ1-6, with D uncertain. V lost 5 bases and J lost 14, with 13 bases in between. This CDR3 is 12 amino acids long. CDR1 is MNHEY and CDR2 is SVGAGI in the germline V gene. The chain's CDR3 is CASSTRAAALHF. The CDR3 nucleotides are TGTGCCAGCAGTACTCGGGCCGCGGCCCTCCACTTT.

This clonotype was picked up one time. J is TRBJ2-5 and V is TRBV13; D remains ambiguous. V lost 1 base, J lost 0 bases, and 12 bases lay in between. The CDR3 is made up of 16 amino acids. Germline CDR1 is PRHDT and CDR2 is FYEKMQ (reference sequence). CDR3 sequence reads: CASSLEGNEYQETQYF. In DNA, the CDR3 is TGTGCCAGCAGCTTAGAAGGGAACGAGTACCAAGAGACCCAGTACTTC. The whole variable domain, remainder taken from reference TRBV13 and TRBJ2-5, is AAGVIQSPRHLIKEKRETATLKCYPIPRHDTVYWYQQGPGQDPQFLISFYEKMQSDKGSIPDRFSAQQFSDYHSELNMSSLELGDSALYFCASSLEGNEYQETQYFGPGTRLLVL.

V is TRBV6-6 and J is TRBJ2-6; D may be TRBD2 (5 bases). The CDR3 has 15 amino acids. V lost 4 bases to trimming and J lost 4 bases, with 11 bases between them. The germline gives CDR1 MNHNY, CDR2 SVGAGI (reference sequence). CDR3 sequence reads: CASSSNPGGANVLTF. CDR3 coding DNA: TGTGCCAGCAGTTCAAACCCGGGGGGGGCCAACGTCCTGACTTTC.

The genes are TRBV12-3 or TRBV12-4 and TRBJ1-1; the D is unclear. V lost 6 bases, J lost 6 bases, and 8 bases lay in between. This CDR3 has 11 residues. The DNA for the CDR3 is TGTGCCAGCAGCTTGAGTTCTGAAGCTTTCTTT. This gives the protein CASSLSSEAFF.

This chain uses TRBV6-5 with TRBJ2-5; TRBD1 agrees at 8 bases. Trimming took 2 bases from V and 5 from J; bases not matched to a gene: 7. This CDR3 contains 15 residues. Germline CDR1 MNHEY, CDR2 SVGAGI. The CDR3 reads CASSYPGTGVETQYF. The CDR3 nucleotides read TGTGCCAGCAGTTACCCCGGGACAGGTGTTGAGACCCAGTACTTC.

This clonotype was detected only once. This chain connects TRBV12-3 or TRBV12-4 to TRBJ2-5, with D uncertain. V was pared by 1 base and J by 1 base, with 1 base between. The CDR3 is 12 amino acids. CDR3 sequence: CASSLVQETQYF. In nucleotides, the CDR3 is TGTGCCAGCAGTTTAGTCCAAGAGACCCAGTACTTC.

V and J are TRBV4-1 and TRBJ1-2; no firm D call. Germline lookup yields CDR1 MGHRA and CDR2 YSYEKL. The length of the CDR3 is 15 residues. Trimming took 0 bases from V and 8 from J, leaving 16 bases between them. This CDR3 is CASSQDLGVWRGYTF. The CDR3 DNA sequence: TGCGCCAGCAGCCAAGATTTGGGAGTCTGGAGGGGCTACACCTTC.

This clonotype turned up a few times. This sequence joins TRBV5-1 and TRBJ1-1, with TRBD1 identical over 9 bases. Trimming removed 4 bases from V and 3 bases from J; junction bases left unmatched: 4. The CDR3 has 14 amino acids. Germline lookup yields CDR1 SGHRS and CDR2 YFSETQ. CDR3 in amino acids: CASSQTGGHTEAFF. In nucleotides, the CDR3 is TGCGCCAGCAGCCAAACAGGGGGCCACACTGAAGCTTTCTTT.

V is TRBV2 and J is TRBJ2-2; D is undetermined. Between the trimmed V and J ends, which lost 5 bases and 7 bases, there was a span of 8 bases. The CDR3 loop spans 12 amino acids. Germline V gives CDR1 SNHLY, CDR2 FYNNEI. The CDR3 DNA reads TGTGCCAGCAGTTGGGCAAGCGGGGAGCTGTTTTTT. Encoded protein: CASSWASGELFF. Filled out from reference TRBV2 and TRBJ2-2, the complete variable domain reads EPEVTQTPSHQVTQMGQEVILRCVPISNHLYFYWYRQILGQKVEFLVSFYNNEISEKSEIFDDQFSVERPDGSNFTLKIRSTKLEDSAMYFCASSWASGELFFGEGSRLTVL.

The gene calls are TRBV12-3 or TRBV12-4 and TRBJ1-2, with TRBD1 as a possible D gene (5 bases). Trimming took 6 bases from V and 8 from J, leaving 22 bases between them. The CDR3 length is 15 residues. In DNA form, the CDR3 reads TGTGCCAGCAGCCCTGCCCGGGACGTAGAAGCGGGCTACACCTTC. Amino acid sequence: CASSPARDVEAGYTF.

This clonotype is judged large. V is TRBV4-1 and J is TRBJ2-1, with 9 nucleotides matching TRBD2. Germline V gene sequence: CDR1 MGHRA, CDR2 YSYEKL. This CDR3 is 14 amino acids long. The J segment lost 4 bases and the V segment lost 4 bases, leaving 2 bases of the junction unmatched. CDR3 loop: CASSRLAAYNEQFF. CDR3 bases: TGCGCCAGCAGCCGACTAGCGGCATACAATGAGCAGTTCTTC.